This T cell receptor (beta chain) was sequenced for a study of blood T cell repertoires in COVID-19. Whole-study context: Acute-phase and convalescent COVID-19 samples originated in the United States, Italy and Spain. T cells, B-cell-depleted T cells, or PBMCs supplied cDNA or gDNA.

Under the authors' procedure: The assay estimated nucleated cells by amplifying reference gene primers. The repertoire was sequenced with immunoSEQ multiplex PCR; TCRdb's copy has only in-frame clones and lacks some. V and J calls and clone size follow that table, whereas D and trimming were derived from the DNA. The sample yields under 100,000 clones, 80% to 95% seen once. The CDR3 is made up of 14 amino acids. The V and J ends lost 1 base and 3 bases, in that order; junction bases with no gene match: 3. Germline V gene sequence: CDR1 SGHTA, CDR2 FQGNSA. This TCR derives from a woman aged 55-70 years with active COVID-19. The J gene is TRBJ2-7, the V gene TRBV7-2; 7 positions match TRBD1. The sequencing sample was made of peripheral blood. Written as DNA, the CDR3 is TGTGCCAGCAGCTTAGGTGGACAGGTCTACGAGCAGTACTTC. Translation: CASSLGGQVYEQYF.